This T cell receptor beta chain is from a study of T-cell memory formation after mild COVID-19. Study-wide results and limits: Clones shrinking between day 15 and 85 showed a balanced CD4/CD8 split, and those that grew later tilted toward CD4+.

TCRdb re-called the 5' RACE reads with MiXCR, one entry per CDR3 protein. This table holds around 340,000 distinct CDR3 sequences, 12% to 15% found once. This clonotype was recorded a few times. Its specificity is unknown. V was cut by 0 bases and J by 2 bases, with 9 bases left in between. From germline, CDR1 is SGHNT and CDR2 YYREEE (reference sequence). This CDR3 spans 14 amino acids. The source is a young man who had mild COVID-19 (a few samples of this study predate the infection). Cell type and time point are not known. The J gene is TRBJ2-7, the V gene TRBV5-4; possibly TRBD1 for D (5 bases). Sequencing input: PBMCs or a T cell subset sorted from them (not recorded which). The DNA for the CDR3 is TGTGCCAGCAGCTTGGGACAGTCTCCCTACGAGCAGTACTTC. Amino acid sequence: CASSLGQSPYEQYF.